These 32 T cell receptor beta chains originate from one sample sequenced in a study of radiotherapy plus CTLA-4 blockade in lung cancer. Sequencing used immunoSEQ multiplex PCR; TCRdb keeps in-frame clones, though not all of them. The sample includes some 73,000 clones, approximately 80% seen only once; the top ten take roughly 0.87%. The sequencing used peripheral blood, collected from a patient treated with radiotherapy plus ipilimumab. Receptors originate from a human donor with non-small cell lung cancer who had stable disease on radiotherapy plus ipilimumab.

The V gene is TRBV5-1, the J gene TRBJ2-3, with 8 bases that match TRBD1. Germline CDR1 SGHRS, CDR2 YFSETQ. J was trimmed by 0 bases and V by 0 bases; bases with no gene match: 6. This CDR3 has 17 residues. The CDR3 sequence: CASSLGGTGSSTDTQYF. The CDR3 region has the DNA TGCGCCAGCAGCTTGGGGGGGACAGGTTCTAGCACAGATACGCAGTATTTT.

This chain uses TRBV6-5 with TRBJ1-5, with a tentative D call TRBD1 (5 bases). Germline CDR1 reads MNHEY; CDR2 reads SVGAGI. The CDR3 spans 16 residues. V was shortened by 2 bases and J by 1 base, with 12 bases between the two germline ends. The CDR3 spells CASSYSRGGSNQPQHF. The CDR3 DNA reads TGTGCCAGCAGTTACAGTAGGGGCGGAAGCAATCAGCCCCAGCATTTT.

There are a few counts of this clone. J is TRBJ1-1 and V is TRBV7-9; D is unresolved. V lost 5 bases to trimming and J lost 10 bases, with 17 bases between them. From germline, CDR1 is SEHNR and CDR2 FQNEAQ (reference sequence). CDR3 length equals 13 residues. This CDR3 is CASSTSLGSVAFF. Here the CDR3 DNA reads TGTGCCAGCAGCACCAGCCTAGGGTCCGTAGCTTTCTTT.

The CDR3 is CASRGLAVTGELFF. CDR3 coding DNA: TGTGCCAGCAGAGGACTAGCGGTGACCGGGGAGCTGTTTTTT. This chain joins TRBV2 and TRBJ2-2; 10 nucleotides match TRBD2. Per the germline V gene, CDR1 is SNHLY and CDR2 is FYNNEI. The ends lost 6 bases at V and 5 bases at J; junction bases unmatched: 3. The CDR3 runs to 14 residues.

V gene TRBV5-1 combines with J gene TRBJ2-3; D not resolved. The CDR3 consists of 12 residues. V was trimmed by 0 bases and J by 5 bases, leaving 4 bases between them. Germline lookup yields CDR1 SGHRS and CDR2 YFSETQ. CDR3 bases: TGCGCCAGCAGCTTGGACGGAGATACGCAGTATTTT. This codes for CASSLDGDTQYF.

As regards this clone: Germline and junction disagree at one end, which may indicate a read error. The chain has TRBV18 and TRBJ2-7, with TRBD1 matching over 8 bases. Germline CDR1 and CDR2: KGHSH and LQKENI. The CDR3 consists of 12 residues. The CDR3, as DNA: TGTGCCAGCTCACATCCGGGACAGGCGGTACACTTC. Amino acid sequence: CASSHPGQAVHF.

The rearrangement links TRBV6-4 to TRBJ2-2; D may be TRBD1 (7 bases). V was shortened by 2 bases and J by 4 bases, with 11 bases between the two germline ends. Germline values: CDR1 MRHNA, CDR2 SNTAGT. The CDR3 is made up of 15 amino acids. DNA for the CDR3: TGTGCCAGCAGTGACGGCCAGGGGGGCACCGGGGAGCTGTTTTTT. Residues: CASSDGQGGTGELFF.

This chain links TRBV5-1 with TRBJ2-2; D may correspond to TRBD1 or TRBD2 (6 bases each). In germline, CDR1 is SGHRS, CDR2 YFSETQ. The germline V and J ends were trimmed by 4 bases and 8 bases, with 15 bases remaining between them. CDR3 length equals 14 residues. The CDR3 here is CASSPQGRQGELFF. The CDR3 DNA follows: TGCGCCAGCAGCCCGCAGGGGAGGCAGGGGGAGCTGTTTTTT.

The chain uses TRBV5-6 and TRBJ2-3; 9 bases are shared with TRBD1. Germline CDR1 SGHDT, CDR2 YYEEEE. The CDR3 is 15 residues long. The trim removed 0 bases at V and 3 bases at J, leaving 2 bases unmatched. The CDR3 DNA reads as TGTGCCAGCAGCTTGGTTGGGACAGGGACAGATACGCAGTATTTT. Residues: CASSLVGTGTDTQYF.

This clone was counted once. V gene TRBV19 combines with J gene TRBJ2-3; 7 bases match TRBD1. The V gene end was trimmed by 7 bases and the J gene end by 3 bases; junction bases not matched to a gene: 7. The V gene's germline CDR1 is LNHDA and CDR2 SQIVND (reference sequence). The CDR3 has 14 residues. The CDR3 bases are TGTGCCAGTAACCATCCGGGACAGACAGATACGCAGTATTTT. Residues: CASNHPGQTDTQYF. Filled out from reference TRBV19 and TRBJ2-3, the complete variable domain reads DGGITQSPKYLFRKEGQNVTLSCEQNLNHDAMYWYRQDPGQGLRLIYYSQIVNDFQKGDIAEGYSVSREKKESFPLTVTSAQKNPTAFYLCASNHPGQTDTQYFGPGTRLTVL.

The chain recombines TRBV30 with TRBJ2-5; no clear D gene. Germline CDR1 GTSNPN, CDR2 SVGIG (reference sequence). Trimming left V 3 bases short and J 5 bases short, with 10 bases between. The CDR3 totals 12 residues. Here the CDR3 DNA reads TGTGCCTGGAGAGGCCGGACGGAGACCCAGTACTTC. The encoded protein is CAWRGRTETQYF.

The chain employs TRBV11-2 and TRBJ2-7; 8 bases fit TRBD1. Germline CDR1 reads SGHAT; CDR2 reads FQNNGV. V was clipped by 3 bases and J by 4 bases; unmatched bases: 5. This CDR3 comprises 14 residues. CDR3 sequence reads: CASSLGRGPYEQYF. CDR3 DNA: TGTGCCAGCAGCTTGGGCAGGGGGCCTTACGAGCAGTACTTC.

The rearrangement joins TRBV7-3 to TRBJ2-3; 7 nucleotides agree with TRBD2. Germline CDR1 reads SGHTA; CDR2 reads FQGTGA. J gave up 4 bases and V 5 bases, and 3 bases lay outside the gene matches. The CDR3 length is 13 residues. In nucleotides, the CDR3 is TGTGCCAGCAGCGTAGGACTAGCAGATACGCAGTATTTT. Its translation is CASSVGLADTQYF.

For this clone: Distinct nucleotide sequences in the sample also encode this CDR3. DNA for the CDR3: TGTGCCAGCAACCTGGGGGGCAGGACCCATGAAGCTTTCTTT. Translating gives CASNLGGRTHEAFF. The chain has TRBV2 and TRBJ1-1, with D possibly TRBD1 on 6 matching bases. V was cut by 7 bases and J by 7 bases, with 19 bases left in between. This CDR3 has 14 residues. Germline V lookup: CDR1 SNHLY, CDR2 FYNNEI.

The V gene is TRBV27, the J gene TRBJ1-1, with D maybe TRBD1 (6 bases). The CDR3 contains 14 residues. Trimming cost V 6 bases and J 3 bases, with 14 bases left between them. CDR1 and CDR2 from the germline V gene are MNHEY and SMNVEV (reference sequence). The CDR3 nucleotides read TGTGCCAGCAGATTCCAGGGGTCCCACACTGAAGCTTTCTTT. Protein sequence: CASRFQGSHTEAFF.

This clone has just one count. CDR3 in DNA: TGTGCCAGCAGCCCCGGGGGGCCGGGGCTGTTTTTT. It specifies CASSPGGPGLFF. The V call is TRBV11-3, the J call TRBJ2-2, with D perhaps TRBD2 (7 bases). V lost 5 bases and J 13 bases, leaving 14 bases between the germline ends. Looked up from germline, CDR1 is SGHNT and CDR2 is YENEEA. The CDR3 extends over 12 amino acids.

J is TRBJ2-2 and V is TRBV5-8, with 7 bases aligning to TRBD2. Losses at the gene ends were 2 bases for V and 4 bases for J; bases not matched to a gene: 5. Germline V lookup: CDR1 SGHTS, CDR2 YDEGEE. This CDR3 has 15 residues. The CDR3 sequence: CASSFIGGITGELFF. The CDR3 nucleotides are TGTGCCAGCAGCTTTATCGGGGGGATCACCGGGGAGCTGTTTTTT.

The rearrangement uses TRBV2 and TRBJ1-1, with 7 bases that match TRBD1. V trimming: 8 bases; J trimming: 0 bases; junction bases outside the gene matches: 9. This CDR3 comprises 15 residues. Germline V CDR1 and CDR2: SNHLY, FYNNEI. The CDR3 loop is CASGPQGTLNTEAFF. For the CDR3, the DNA is TGTGCCAGCGGCCCACAGGGGACCCTGAACACTGAAGCTTTCTTT.

The chain links TRBV27 to TRBJ2-7; D possibly corresponds to TRBD2 (5 bases). The germline V and J ends were trimmed by 5 bases and 6 bases, with 20 bases remaining between them. CDR1 is MNHEY, CDR2 SMNVEV, per germline (reference sequence). The CDR3 spans 15 residues. The CDR3 sequence is CASSLTRSLFSEQYF. Here the CDR3 DNA reads TGTGCCAGCAGTCTCACTAGATCCCTATTCTCCGAGCAGTACTTC.

V and J are TRBV11-2 and TRBJ2-1; D unresolved. The ends were cut back, 1 base at V and 6 bases at J, with 7 bases in the middle. Germline CDR1 SGHAT, CDR2 FQNNGV. The length of the CDR3 is 13 residues. The CDR3 sequence: CASSLARVNEQFF. CDR3 DNA sequence: TGTGCCAGCAGCTTAGCTCGTGTCAATGAGCAGTTCTTC.

V usage is TRBV6-6 and J usage is TRBJ1-5; no clear D gene. CDR1 MNHNY and CDR2 SVGAGI come from the germline V gene (reference sequence). The CDR3 is 15 amino acids. The V gene lost 2 bases and the J gene lost 2 bases, with 10 bases spanning the gap. This chain's CDR3 is CASSYRREGNQPQHF. The CDR3 nucleotides are TGTGCCAGCAGTTACCGGCGGGAGGGCAATCAGCCCCAGCATTTT.

The chain carries TRBV29-1 and TRBJ1-1; a possible D gene is TRBD1 (6 bases). Germline assignment: CDR1 SQVTM and CDR2 ANQGSEA. Trimming took 4 bases from V and 0 from J, leaving 15 bases between them. The CDR3 length is 15 residues. CDR3 sequence reads: CSVGTRGRVNTEAFF. As DNA, the CDR3 is TGCAGCGTTGGGACCAGGGGCAGGGTGAACACTGAAGCTTTCTTT.

This rearrangement joins TRBV18 to TRBJ2-4, with TRBD2 identical over 12 bases. The ends lost 3 bases at V and 13 bases at J; junction bases unmatched: 13. Germline V gene sequence: CDR1 KGHSH, CDR2 LQKENI. This CDR3 region has 16 residues. The DNA for the CDR3 is TGTGCCAGCTCACCCTCGATGACTAGCGGGAGCTCGGGGCAGTACTTC. It specifies CASSPSMTSGSSGQYF.

There are a few counts of this clone. DNA of the CDR3: TGTGCCAGCAGCCGTACAGGGGAAACCGGGGAGCTGTTTTTT. It codes for CASSRTGETGELFF. The V and J genes are TRBV14 and TRBJ2-2; 7 bases fit TRBD1. The CDR3 length is 14 residues. The junction had 4 bases not matched to a gene; V was cut back by 4 bases and J by 5 bases. Germline CDR1 SGHDN, CDR2 FVKESK.

This clone was detected only once. J is TRBJ2-3 and V is TRBV7-9; the D gene is possibly TRBD2 (5 bases). This CDR3 has 17 residues. V gave up 2 bases and J gave up 2 bases, with 17 bases separating them. Germline loops: CDR1 SEHNR, CDR2 FQNEAQ (reference sequence). The CDR3 DNA reads as TGTGCCAGCAGCTTATTTGAACTAGTTGGGGTCACAGATACGCAGTATTTT. This translates into CASSLFELVGVTDTQYF.

The chain recombines TRBV7-7 with TRBJ2-1; 8 positions match TRBD2. The CDR3 sequence is 15 residues long. V trimming: 1 base; J trimming: 8 bases; junction bases outside the gene matches: 7. The germline V gene encodes CDR1 SSHAT and CDR2 FNYEAQ (reference sequence). The chain's CDR3 is CASSLVPGGPDEQFF. The CDR3 DNA reads as TGTGCCAGCAGCTTAGTCCCGGGGGGGCCCGATGAGCAGTTCTTC.

This chain links TRBV2 with TRBJ1-5, with 7 bases aligning to TRBD1. Germline-derived CDR1 and CDR2 are SNHLY and FYNNEI. The CDR3 sequence is 15 residues long. V dropped 4 bases and J dropped 7; count of bases not matched to a gene: 10. The chain's CDR3 is CASSARDSGWQPQHF. Here the CDR3 DNA reads TGTGCCAGCAGTGCCCGGGACAGTGGATGGCAGCCCCAGCATTTT.

This chain uses TRBV11-1 with TRBJ2-7; tentative D call: TRBD2 (5 bases). Trimming took off 2 bases at V and 3 bases at J, with 11 bases between the two ends. CDR1 and CDR2 from the germline V gene are SGHAT and FQDESV (reference sequence). The length of the CDR3 is 14 residues. CDR3 DNA: TGTGCCAGCAGCTTAAGGGCAGGACTCTACGAGCAGTACTTC. Residues: CASSLRAGLYEQYF.

The chain is built from TRBV11-2 and TRBJ1-6; 10 bases fit TRBD1. Germline V CDR1 and CDR2: SGHAT, FQNNGV. Losses at the gene ends were 1 base for V and 13 bases for J; bases not matched to a gene: 13. The CDR3 sequence is 17 residues long. CDR3 amino acids: CASSLGDRGLPLLPLHF. DNA of the CDR3: TGTGCCAGCAGCTTAGGTGACAGGGGGCTGCCCCTCTTGCCCCTCCACTTT.

The chain employs TRBV6-5 and TRBJ2-5; 11 nucleotides match TRBD2. The better agreement between TRBJ2-7 and the DNA end casts doubt on the J call. Germline CDR1 reads MNHEY; CDR2 reads SVGAGI. The CDR3 covers 15 residues. The CDR3 sequence is CASRAPGLAAYEQYF. The CDR3 nucleotides read TGTGCCAGCAGAGCCCCGGGACTAGCGGCTTACGAGCAGTACTTC.

The chain employs TRBV19 and TRBJ2-2, with 7 positions matching TRBD2. The ends lost 3 bases at V and 6 bases at J; junction bases unmatched: 25. Per germline, CDR1 LNHDA and CDR2 SQIVND (reference sequence). There are 21 residues in the CDR3. The CDR3 sequence is CASSMSFGDLLGTAGAGELFF. For the CDR3, the DNA is TGTGCCAGTAGTATGTCCTTCGGGGACCTTTTGGGAACTGCGGGAGCCGGGGAGCTGTTTTTT.

This clone was counted between two and nine times. V and J are TRBV5-6 and TRBJ1-2; D is ambiguous. V gave up 3 bases and J gave up 6 bases, with 9 bases separating them. Germline V lookup: CDR1 SGHDT, CDR2 YYEEEE. The CDR3 consists of 12 residues. The CDR3 region is CASSSGLDGYTF. The CDR3 bases are TGTGCCAGCAGCTCCGGATTAGATGGCTACACCTTC.